This entry lists 19 T cell receptor beta chains sequenced from one sample in a study of blood T cell repertoires in COVID-19. Libraries were prepared by immunoSEQ multiplex PCR; TCRdb keeps only in-frame clonotypes and omits some of them. The sample yields over 20,000 clones, more than 85% seen once. Sequencing was performed on peripheral blood. These receptors were taken from a man aged 70 or older with active COVID-19.

The gene calls are TRBV3-1 (or the pseudogene TRBV3-2) and TRBJ1-5; D gene ambiguous. The germline gives CDR1 LGHDT, CDR2 YNNKEL (reference sequence). CDR3 size: 15 residues. V lost 1 base and J 0 bases, leaving 7 bases between the germline ends. The CDR3 DNA is TGTGCCAGCAGCCAAGCCGGAGTTAGCAATCAGCCCCAGCATTTT. Amino acids: CASSQAGVSNQPQHF.

V and J are TRBV24-1 and TRBJ2-3, with 8 bases that match TRBD2. The germline V gene encodes CDR1 KGHDR and CDR2 SFDVKD. J gave up 1 base and V 5 bases, and 4 bases lay outside the gene matches. The CDR3 contains 15 residues. This chain's CDR3 is CATSGSGSGTDTQYF. The CDR3, as DNA: TGTGCCACCAGTGGCAGCGGGAGCGGCACAGATACGCAGTATTTT.

V usage is TRBV10-2 and J usage is TRBJ1-1; D is undetermined. There are 15 residues in the CDR3. The V end was cut by 6 bases, the J end by 0 bases, with 14 bases between. The germline V gene encodes CDR1 WSHSY and CDR2 SAAADI. The CDR3 sequence is CASRLDGGLNTEAFF. Here the CDR3 DNA reads TGCGCCAGCAGACTGGACGGAGGGCTGAACACTGAAGCTTTCTTT.

This sequence joins TRBV30 and TRBJ1-2; D remains ambiguous. This CDR3 spans 13 amino acids. V gave up 5 bases and J gave up 0 bases, with 10 bases separating them. Germline V gene lookup returns CDR1 GTSNPN and CDR2 SVGIG (reference sequence). CDR3 DNA: TGTGCCTGGTCTACCCCTACTAACTATGGCTACACCTTC. This codes for CAWSTPTNYGYTF.

The table lists this clone with a count of one. This rearrangement joins TRBV14 to TRBJ2-1, with TRBD2 matching over 13 bases. Germline CDR1 is SGHDN and CDR2 is FVKESK. V lost 4 bases to trimming and J lost 4 bases; unmatched junction nucleotides: 13. The CDR3 contains 19 residues. CDR3 nucleotide sequence: TGTGCCAGCAGCCCCAGCAAGGCGACTAGCGGGGGGTTTTACAATGAGCAGTTCTTC. It yields the protein CASSPSKATSGGFYNEQFF.

The chain joins TRBV5-1 to TRBJ2-3; 12 nucleotides agree with TRBD2. Germline V gene lookup returns CDR1 SGHRS and CDR2 YFSETQ. There are 17 residues in the CDR3. The trim removed 0 bases at V and 5 bases at J, leaving 7 bases unmatched. CDR3: CASSLVTSGRGGDTQYF. The CDR3 DNA is TGCGCCAGCAGCTTGGTGACTAGCGGGAGAGGTGGAGATACGCAGTATTTT.

The V and J genes are TRBV11-3 and TRBJ1-1; 8 bases fit TRBD1. The CDR3 totals 15 residues. The ends lost 1 base at V and 7 bases at J; junction bases unmatched: 8. CDR1 and CDR2 from the germline V gene are SGHNT and YENEEA. The DNA for the CDR3 is TGTGCCAGCAGCTTAGGGGTGCAGGGGGCGGGTGAAGCTTTCTTT. Translating it yields CASSLGVQGAGEAFF.

The genes are TRBV6-5 and TRBJ1-3; TRBD1 matches 8 bases. V was clipped by 5 bases and J by 4 bases; unmatched bases: 7. In germline, CDR1 is MNHEY, CDR2 SVGAGI. The CDR3 has 15 amino acids. CDR3: CASSQTGVSGNTIYF. The CDR3 coding sequence is TGTGCCAGCAGTCAGACAGGGGTTTCAGGAAACACCATATATTTT.

This clone has a single count. The rearrangement uses TRBV5-8 and TRBJ1-3; D not certain. Germline CDR1 SGHTS, CDR2 YDEGEE. This CDR3 is built from 14 residues. Trimming removed 0 bases at V and 1 base at J, with 5 bases between. The CDR3 loop is CASSLERSGNTIYF. The DNA for the CDR3 is TGTGCCAGCAGCTTGGAGAGATCTGGAAACACCATATATTTT.

A single count supports this clone. V usage is TRBV10-3 and J usage is TRBJ1-1; 7 bases map to TRBD1. The CDR3 loop spans 13 amino acids. J lost 3 bases, V lost 3 bases, and 1 base had no gene match. Germline-derived CDR1 and CDR2 are ENHRY and SYGVKD. This CDR3 is CAISDRGDTEAFF. DNA of the CDR3: TGTGCCATCAGTGACAGGGGGGACACTGAAGCTTTCTTT.

The chain joins TRBV9 to TRBJ1-6; no clear D gene. V lost 5 bases and J lost 7, with 10 bases in between. The CDR3 loop spans 13 amino acids. The germline gives CDR1 SGDLS, CDR2 YYNGEE. CDR3 DNA sequence: TGTGCCAGCAGTCCCAACGGGAATTCACCCCTCCACTTT. It codes for CASSPNGNSPLHF. Full variable domain (missing parts from reference TRBV9 and TRBJ1-6): DSGVTQTPKHLITATGQRVTLRCSPRSGDLSVYWYQQSLDQGLQFLIQYYNGEERAKGNILERFSAQQFPDLHSELNLSSLELGDSALYFCASSPNGNSPLHFGNGTRLTVT.

This chain joins TRBV30 and TRBJ1-1; 7 bases align to TRBD1. The ends lost 5 bases at V and 4 bases at J; junction bases unmatched: 13. Germline CDR1 is GTSNPN and CDR2 is SVGIG (reference sequence). The length of the CDR3 is 15 residues. CDR3 sequence: CAWARQGTLFTEAFF. The CDR3 region has the DNA TGTGCCTGGGCCCGACAGGGTACTTTGTTCACTGAAGCTTTCTTT.

The chain has TRBV5-1 and TRBJ1-4; 9 nucleotides match TRBD1. Trimming removed 4 bases from V and 3 bases from J; junction bases left unmatched: 4. In germline, CDR1 is SGHRS, CDR2 YFSETQ. The CDR3 length is 15 residues. This CDR3 reads CASSRGDRANEKLFF. CDR3 DNA sequence: TGCGCCAGCAGCAGGGGGGACAGGGCTAATGAAAAACTGTTTTTT.

This clone was seen more than once but under ten times. V is TRBV2 and J is TRBJ1-1; D perhaps matches TRBD1 (6 bases). V dropped 5 bases and J dropped 3 bases, with 16 bases sitting between them. Germline CDR1 SNHLY, CDR2 FYNNEI. This CDR3 is built from 15 residues. The chain's CDR3 is CASSYSDSRDTEAFF. CDR3 DNA sequence: TGTGCCAGCAGTTACTCGGACAGTCGGGACACTGAAGCTTTCTTT.

V is TRBV18 and J is TRBJ1-1, with D possibly matching TRBD1 (5 bases). Per the germline V gene, CDR1 is KGHSH and CDR2 is LQKENI. The CDR3 totals 15 residues. V was trimmed by 3 bases and J by 1 base, leaving 12 bases between them. The CDR3 sequence: CASSPRGISNTEAFF. The CDR3 nucleotides read TGTGCCAGCTCACCGCGGGGGATTTCGAACACTGAAGCTTTCTTT.

This chain uses TRBV6-5 with TRBJ2-5; D perhaps matches TRBD2 (5 bases). The germline V gene has CDR1 MNHEY and CDR2 SVGAGI. The V end was cut by 8 bases, the J end by 1 base, with 11 bases between. The CDR3 spans 13 residues. The CDR3 is CASSPDSQETQYF. In DNA form, the CDR3 reads TGTGCCAGCTCCCCGGACTCCCAAGAGACCCAGTACTTC.

The V and J genes are TRBV7-6 and TRBJ2-1; 10 nucleotides match TRBD2. V was clipped by 5 bases and J by 2 bases; unmatched bases: 3. Germline-derived CDR1 and CDR2 are SGHVS and FNYEAQ. The CDR3 sequence is 15 residues long. The CDR3 protein is CASSRGTSAYNEQFF. The CDR3 coding sequence is TGTGCCAGCAGCCGAGGGACTAGCGCCTACAATGAGCAGTTCTTC.

The chain carries TRBV5-6 and TRBJ2-1; maybe TRBD2 (6 bases). The CDR3 spans 16 residues. Trimming left V 3 bases short and J 5 bases short, with 18 bases between. CDR1 SGHDT and CDR2 YYEEEE come from the germline V gene. The CDR3 spells CASSWDDGRSDNEQFF. CDR3 sequence (DNA): TGTGCCAGCAGCTGGGACGACGGGAGAAGCGACAATGAGCAGTTCTTC.

The chain carries TRBV2 and TRBJ2-3; D uncertain. Germline V lookup: CDR1 SNHLY, CDR2 FYNNEI. Trimming stripped 6 bases from V and 0 bases from J, with 7 bases between. The CDR3 is 13 amino acids. CDR3 loop: CASRTASTDTQYF. In nucleotides, the CDR3 is TGTGCCAGCAGGACTGCTAGCACAGATACGCAGTATTTT. The full variable domain, with the rest looked up from reference TRBV2 and TRBJ2-3, is EPEVTQTPSHQVTQMGQEVILRCVPISNHLYFYWYRQILGQKVEFLVSFYNNEISEKSEIFDDQFSVERPDGSNFTLKIRSTKLEDSAMYFCASRTASTDTQYFGPGTRLTVL.